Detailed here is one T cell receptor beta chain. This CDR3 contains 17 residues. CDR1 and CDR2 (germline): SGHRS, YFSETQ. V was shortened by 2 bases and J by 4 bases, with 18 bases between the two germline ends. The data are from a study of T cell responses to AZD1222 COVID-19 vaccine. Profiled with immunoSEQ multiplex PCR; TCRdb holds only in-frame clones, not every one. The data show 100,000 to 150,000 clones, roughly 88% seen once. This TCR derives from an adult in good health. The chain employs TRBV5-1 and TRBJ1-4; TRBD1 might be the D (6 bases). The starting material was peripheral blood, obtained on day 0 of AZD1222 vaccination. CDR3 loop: CASSLGPTGTGNEKLFF. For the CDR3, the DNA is TGCGCCAGCAGCTTAGGTCCTACAGGGACCGGTAATGAAAAACTGTTTTTT.